What follows is one TCR beta chain and its context. The assay was immunoSEQ multiplex PCR, and TCRdb's table has in-frame clones only and misses some. The sample shows under 250,000 clones, 75% to 85% of them seen only once. This sample was taken from a study of blood T cell repertoires in COVID-19. The CDR3 runs to 13 residues. Germline CDR1 and CDR2: SGHAT and FQNNGV. The V gene end was trimmed by 5 bases and the J gene end by 5 bases; junction bases not matched to a gene: 4. The TCR sequence derives from a man aged 45-65 years with COVID-19, enrolled during active disease. This chain joins TRBV11-2 and TRBJ1-1; 8 nucleotides align to TRBD1. The sample was peripheral blood. The CDR3 spells CASSQQGGTEAFF. For the CDR3, the DNA is TGTGCCAGCAGCCAACAGGGGGGGACTGAAGCTTTCTTT.